This T cell receptor beta chain was sequenced in a study of patients and donors after allogeneic stem cell transplantation. Germline values: CDR1 SQVTM, CDR2 ANQGSEA. The CDR3 is 12 amino acids. Trimming shortened V by 6 bases and J by 7 bases, and 15 bases separated the two germline ends. TCRdb passed the RT-PCR reads through MiXCR, listing each CDR3 protein once. Of tens of thousands of distinct CDR3 sequences in the sample, around 46% were seen once. The V and J genes are TRBV29-1 and TRBJ1-2; no definite D call. Sequenced sample: blood, either unsorted or a sorted T cell fraction (not recorded which). This sequence originates from a human donor who was either an allogeneic HSCT recipient or a stem cell or donor lymphocyte infusion donor (not recorded which). It is not recorded whose cells these are; they may come from a transplant donor. The CDR3 loop reads CSVPGRVGGYTF. The CDR3 DNA follows: TGCAGCGTCCCCGGGAGGGTAGGTGGCTACACCTTC.